One sample yielded the 4 T cell receptor beta chains listed below, sequenced in a study of blood T cell repertoires in COVID-19 (dated by TCRdb to about 2020). Library preparation was by the immunoSEQ multiplex PCR assay. TCRdb re-hosts the immuneACCESS table, in-frame sequences only. Its copies lack some clones; in the studies checked, an unresolved V gene accounts for under half of them, and the cause for the rest is not known. The sample has some 150,000 clones on record, 86% of them singletons. The ten largest make up roughly 11% of the sample. The sample comprised peripheral blood. Every receptor here comes from a woman aged 60 to 75 with COVID-19, enrolled during active disease.

This sequence joins TRBV7-2 and TRBJ2-7, with TRBD2 matching over 14 bases. Unmatched junction bases numbered 8, after V lost 0 bases and J lost 4 bases. The CDR3 has 18 amino acids. Germline CDR1 reads SGHTA; CDR2 reads FQGNSA. The CDR3 DNA is TGTGCCAGCAGCTTAGCCGGGACTAGCGGGAGTTTTTATTACGAGCAGTACTTC. It is translated as CASSLAGTSGSFYYEQYF.

J is TRBJ2-7 and V is TRBV28; tentative D call: TRBD2 (5 bases). Germline assignment: CDR1 MDHEN and CDR2 SYDVKM. V was pared by 7 bases and J by 4 bases, with 8 bases between. The CDR3 is made up of 11 amino acids. The CDR3 nucleotides read TGTGCCAGCACGGGGTTTTACGAGCAGTACTTC. It encodes CASTGFYEQYF.

V and J are TRBV28 and TRBJ1-2; TRBD1 matches 10 bases. The germline CDR1 and CDR2 sequences are MDHEN and SYDVKM. This CDR3 spans 14 amino acids. Germline trimming cut 9 bases from V and 1 base from J; bases unmatched to any gene: 5. The CDR3 DNA is TGTGCCAGTCGACAGGGGGCTTATAACTATGGCTACACCTTC. Encoded protein: CASRQGAYNYGYTF.

The CDR3 loop is CASSPSGTVNSPLHF. CDR3 sequence (DNA): TGTGCCAGCAGCCCCTCCGGGACAGTAAATTCACCCCTCCACTTT. The gene calls are TRBV4-2 and TRBJ1-6; 7 nucleotides align to TRBD1. The CDR3 spans 15 residues. Germline V gene lookup returns CDR1 LGHNA and CDR2 YNFKEQ. Trimming removed 4 bases from V and 7 bases from J; junction bases left unmatched: 7.